This T cell receptor (beta chain) was sequenced during a study of long-term antiretroviral therapy in people with HIV. Turning to this clone: Its antigen is unidentified.

Whole-study findings and limits: The data indicate that diversity increased after ART but remained below transplant donor controls.

CDR3 length equals 15 residues. Germline V gene lookup returns CDR1 SGDLS and CDR2 YYNGEE. Trimming took 0 bases from V and 0 from J, leaving 7 bases between them. The assay, immunoSEQ v3.0, was run at survey level. Measured with immunoSEQ multiplex PCR; TCRdb has only the in-frame clones, and not every one. Of around 23,000 clones listed, about four fifths were seen once; the top ten hold roughly 18%. The V gene is TRBV9, the J gene TRBJ1-3; perhaps TRBD1 as D (5 bases). Sequencing used unsorted PBMCs, obtained 0.5 years before starting antiretroviral therapy. This receptor was identified in a man aged 35-49 years with HIV. CDR3 in DNA: TGTGCCAGCAGCGTAGGCGGGACCTCTGGAAACACCATATATTTT. Amino acids: CASSVGGTSGNTIYF. The variable domain in full, with the rest retrieved from reference TRBV9 and TRBJ1-3, is DSGVTQTPKHLITATGQRVTLRCSPRSGDLSVYWYQQSLDQGLQFLIQYYNGEERAKGNILERFSAQQFPDLHSELNLSSLELGDSALYFCASSVGGTSGNTIYFGEGSWLTVV.